This T cell receptor (beta chain) was observed in a study of OX40 agonist ivuxolimab in advanced cancers. Study-wide context: Ivuxolimab, which targeted the costimulatory receptor OX40 (CD134), was an agonistic, fully human IgG2 monoclonal antibody. Intravenous ivuxolimab was administered to patients every 2 weeks at six dose levels: 0.01, 0.1, 0.3, 1.5, 3 and 10 mg/kg. Patients were allowed to have had prior anti-PD-1, anti-PD-L1 or anti-CTLA-4 therapy, and roughly 40% of the dose-escalation patients had previously received checkpoint inhibitors. The paper covers the monotherapy dose-escalation part of the phase I ivuxolimab trial, which included N ≈ 54 patients. In the dose-escalation cohort, around four fifths of patients were male, and the mean age was approximately 60 years, with a range of about 20 to 90. Peripheral TCRbeta sequencing was intended to test whether TCR sequence diversity was altered and clonal T-cell expansion was caused by ivuxolimab. Three dose-escalation patients achieved partial responses, one with hepatocellular carcinoma and two with cutaneous melanoma. Of the approximately 50 dose-escalation patients, hepatocellular carcinoma was present in roughly 19, melanoma in about 15, renal cell carcinoma in 9 and head and neck cancer in 9.

Genomic DNA was extracted from sorted cells for sequencing of the TCRbeta CDR3 region. TCRbeta CDR3 regions were sequenced using the immunoSEQ Assay. What TCRdb holds here is the immuneACCESS table cut down to in-frame rearrangements. Part of the clones is not present; checked against another copy, under half of the missing clones reflect an unresolved V gene, and the others are unexplained. This sample holds 60,000 to 70,000 clones; about nine tenths were observed only once. The ten largest clones capture 1% to 1.5% of the sample. This clone was recorded only once. No cognate antigen has been identified for it. The sample holds no much larger clone one base away, and base qualities are not on file. General study outcomes and caveats: At doses of 0.1 to 3.0 mg/kg, clonal expansion of both CD4+ and CD8+ blood T cells was observed from baseline to week 6. Low levels of normalized T-cell clonal expansion were also seen in some nonresponding patients. The antigen specificity of the peripheral T cells that underwent clonal expansion was not determined. In the 0.1-3.0 mg/kg groups, partial responders were among the patients with the lowest normalized peripheral clonal expansion, particularly in CD8+ T cells. After ivuxolimab, more expanded clones were found on average in CD8+ T cells than in CD4+ T cells.

Patients with a history of autoimmune disease or receiving systemic immunosuppression were excluded from the trial. Peripheral blood for TCR sequencing was drawn from every dose cohort at baseline, at cycle 4 day 1 and at cycle 7 day 1. Samples came from an open-label, multicenter, first-in-human phase I dose-escalation trial of ivuxolimab. Adults with locally advanced or metastatic melanoma, renal cell carcinoma, hepatocellular carcinoma or head and neck squamous cell carcinoma were enrolled in the trial. Before TCR sequencing, CD4+ and CD8+ T cells were separately sorted from peripheral blood. The source is an adult with an advanced solid tumor such as melanoma, head and neck, liver or kidney cancer. The specimen comprised CD4+ or CD8+ T cells sorted from blood, sampled in a trial of the OX40 agonist ivuxolimab.

Here the CDR3 is given as CASSLEGGYGNTIYF. At the DNA level, the sequence is TGTGCCAGCAGCTTAGAGGGGGGGTACGGAAACACCATATATTTT. The chain was built from TRBV7-9 and TRBJ1-3; TRBD1 is a possible D gene, resting on 6 matching bases. From its cysteine to its phenylalanine, the CDR3 spans 15 amino acids. Kept here is only the CDR3 DNA, which spans 45 bases and is read in frame from base 1. V and J are truncated by 1 base and 4 bases respectively, leaving an intervening sequence of 11 bases. Sequences SEHNR (CDR1) and FQNEAQ (CDR2) are obtained from the germline V gene (reference sequence).